These 10 T cell receptor beta chains share one sample of origin, sequenced in a study of T cell clonality in common variable immunodeficiency. Profiling relied on immunoSEQ multiplex PCR, and the TCRdb table lists in-frame clones only, not all of them. The sample contains approximately 75,000 clones, none occurring once; approximately 0.8% lies in the top ten. Input material: peripheral blood mononuclear cells. All receptors come from a person aged 18 to 69 in good health.

In this sample, this clone turned up many times. CDR3 DNA, as far as it was read: TGCGCCAGCACTCCAGTTGTGACCGGGGAG. Residues: CASTPVVTGE. The complete CDR3 protein is CASTPVVTGELFF. The rearrangement uses TRBV10-1 and TRBJ2-2, with D unresolved. The CDR3 end falls 3 residues outside the read, so it is completed with the germline J gene. Germline V gives CDR1 WNHNN, CDR2 SYGVQD (reference sequence). The V end lost 7 bases, the J end lost 5 bases, and 11 bases lay between the germline ends. The CDR3 has 13 residues.

This clone was seen ten or more times. An end of the junction does not agree with germline; a read error may underlie this. The CDR3 end is not reached by the read, which stops 3 residues before it; the germline J gene fills it in. J is TRBJ2-7 and V is TRBV4-2; 9 nucleotides agree with TRBD2. The CDR3 sequence is 14 residues long. Germline V CDR1 and CDR2: LGHNA, YNFKEQ. CDR3 amino acids: CASSQQAGGYEQYF. CDR3 DNA, as far as it was read: TGCGCCAGCAGCCAACAAGCGGGAGGTTACGAG.

In its sample, this clone was seen many times. The observed sequence ends 3 residues before the CDR3 terminus, with the missing tail filled in from the germline J gene. The rearrangement joins TRBV6-2 or TRBV6-3 to TRBJ2-7; possible D gene TRBD1, 5 bases. Trimming shortened V by 4 bases and J by 5 bases, and 21 bases separated the two germline ends. CDR3 length: 16 residues. Germline-derived CDR1 and CDR2 are MNHEY and SVGEGT. This CDR3 reads CASSSNRAVQDNEQYF. The sequenced part of the CDR3 DNA is TGTGCCAGCAGTTCTAACCGGGCAGTGCAGGACAACGAG.

Ten or more counts support this clone. The CDR3 end lies 3 residues beyond the end of the read and is filled in from the germline J gene. This chain joins TRBV6-2 or TRBV6-3 and TRBJ2-3; 8 positions match TRBD1. CDR1 and CDR2 from the germline V gene are MNHEY and SVGEGT. CDR3 length equals 16 residues. Unmatched junction bases numbered 8, after V lost 4 bases and J lost 2 bases. This CDR3 reads CASSFRRGQDTDTQYF. Incomplete CDR3 DNA: TGTGCCAGCAGTTTTCGCAGGGGGCAAGACACAGATACG.

There are many counts of this clone. The read ends 3 residues shy of where the CDR3 ends; the end is completed using the germline J gene. The chain carries TRBV6-2 or TRBV6-3 and TRBJ2-2; D perhaps matches TRBD1 (6 bases). CDR3 size: 12 residues. V lost 7 bases, J lost 7 bases, and 10 bases lay in between. Germline values: CDR1 MNHEY, CDR2 SVGEGT. CDR3 bases read: TGTGCCAGCAAACGGGGACACGGGGAG. It yields the protein CASKRGHGE. The CDR3 reads in full as CASKRGHGELFF.

This clone was observed a handful of times. The read terminates 3 residues ahead of where the CDR3 ends, so the germline J gene completes it. The J gene is TRBJ1-1, the V gene TRBV7-9; D perhaps matches TRBD1 (6 bases). The V gene's germline CDR1 is SEHNR and CDR2 FQNEAQ (reference sequence). The CDR3 has 15 amino acids. CDR3 protein: CASSLVGGPTDEAFF. The CDR3 DNA, read in part, is TGTGCCAGCAGCTTAGTCGGGGGGCCGACGGACGAA.

In this sample, this clone turned up many times. The read halts 3 residues ahead of the CDR3 end, with the missing end drawn from the germline J gene. The chain combines TRBV4-1 with TRBJ2-2; D is perhaps TRBD2 (5 bases). This CDR3 contains 17 residues. The V end was cut by 0 bases, the J end by 3 bases, with 14 bases between. The germline CDR1 and CDR2 sequences are MGHRA and YSYEKL. CDR3 region: CASSQEDLAPYTGELFF. CDR3 bases read: TGCGCCAGCAGCCAAGAAGACCTAGCCCCCTACACCGGGGAG.

This clone was counted at least ten times. Read sequence stops 3 residues before the CDR3 end, and the germline J gene provides the missing end. The V call is TRBV19, the J call TRBJ1-2; possible D gene TRBD1, 6 bases. Trimming left V 9 bases short and J 4 bases short, with 15 bases between. This CDR3 has 13 amino acids. In germline, CDR1 is LNHDA, CDR2 SQIVND (reference sequence). Incomplete CDR3 DNA: TGTGCCAGCGAAGCCACAGGGCGCTATGGC. It translates to CASEATGRYG. The CDR3 in its entirety is CASEATGRYGYTF.

This clone was seen repeatedly, ten times or more. The read terminates 3 residues ahead of where the CDR3 ends, so the germline J gene completes it. The J gene is TRBJ2-7, the V gene TRBV7-9; D not certain. The CDR3 totals 11 residues. Germline values: CDR1 SEHNR, CDR2 FQNEAQ (reference sequence). V dropped 3 bases and J dropped 3 bases, with 3 bases sitting between them. The CDR3 bases that were read are TGTGCCAGCAGCTTCAACTACGAG. Translation: CASSFNYE. The full CDR3 protein reads CASSFNYEQYF.

This clone was observed many times. Read sequence stops 3 residues before the CDR3 end, and the germline J gene provides the missing end. The chain uses TRBV5-4 and TRBJ2-1, with D possibly matching TRBD2 (6 bases). Trimming cost V 0 bases and J 6 bases, with 10 bases left between them. CDR1 SGHNT and CDR2 YYREEE come from the germline V gene (reference sequence). The CDR3 has 14 amino acids. The CDR3 bases that were read are TGTGCCAGCAGCTTGGGGACTAAGGTCAATGAG. The encoded protein is CASSLGTKVNE. The full-length CDR3 reads as CASSLGTKVNEQFF.